The sample holds a few counts of the clone carrying this TCR beta chain. The antigen remains unidentified. This CDR3 has 18 residues. V was pared by 3 bases and J by 4 bases, with 11 bases of the junction left unmatched. Germline assignment: CDR1 MNHEY and CDR2 SMNVEV (reference sequence). The data stem from a study of blood T cells in healthy people across ages. The study's findings and limits: Those diversity estimates obtained from one million T cells were thought to be underestimates.

A second PCR, run for about 6 to 11 cycles, used a sample-barcoded 5' primer plus a J-beta primer mix. TCRdb reanalysed the 5' RACE reads using MiXCR and keeps one entry per CDR3 protein. This table has some 1.7 million distinct CDR3 sequences, 28% appearing once. This receptor was taken from a woman aged 25 to 39 in good health. The chain couples TRBV27 to TRBJ2-5; 13 bases map to TRBD2. The source material was blood. DNA of the CDR3: TGTGCCAGCAGTTTTCGAGGACTAGCGGGGGAAACCGGAGAGACCCAGTACTTC. Translated, it gives CASSFRGLAGETGETQYF.